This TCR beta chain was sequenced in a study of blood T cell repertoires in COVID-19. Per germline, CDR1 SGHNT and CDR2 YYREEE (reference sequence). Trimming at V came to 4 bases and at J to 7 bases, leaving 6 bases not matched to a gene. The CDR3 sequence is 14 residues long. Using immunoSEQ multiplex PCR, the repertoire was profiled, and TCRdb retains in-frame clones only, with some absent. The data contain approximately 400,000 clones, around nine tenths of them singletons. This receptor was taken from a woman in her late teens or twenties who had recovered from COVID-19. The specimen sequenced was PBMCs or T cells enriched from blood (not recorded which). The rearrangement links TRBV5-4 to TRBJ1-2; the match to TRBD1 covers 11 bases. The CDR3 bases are TGTGCCAGCAGCAACGGACAGGGGGCGACTGGCTACACCTTC. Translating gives CASSNGQGATGYTF. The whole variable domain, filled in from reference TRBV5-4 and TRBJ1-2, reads ETGVTQSPTHLIKTRGQQVTLRCSSQSGHNTVSWYQQALGQGPQFIFQYYREEENGRGNFPPRFSGLQFPNYSSELNVNALELDDSALYLCASSNGQGATGYTFGSGTRLTVV.